The 27 T cell receptor beta chains below all came from one sample that was sequenced in a study of T-cell memory formation after mild COVID-19. MiXCR was run by TCRdb on the 5' RACE reads, yielding one entry per CDR3 protein. The data contain 250,000 to 350,000 distinct CDR3 sequences, roughly 15% of them singletons. The sequenced material came from PBMCs or a T cell subset sorted from them (not recorded which). The origin of the receptors is a man between 18 and 35 years old who had mild COVID-19 (a few samples of this study predate the infection). Cell type and time point are not known.

The chain recombines TRBV25-1 with TRBJ2-7; possible D gene TRBD1, 6 bases. V shed 9 bases and J shed 3 bases, with 12 bases lying between them. There are 12 residues in the CDR3. Germline CDR1 and CDR2: MGHDK and SYGVNS. CDR3 loop: CASRDTHYEQYF. The CDR3 DNA sequence: TGTGCCAGTAGGGACACCCACTACGAGCAGTACTTC.

The V call is TRBV7-6, the J call TRBJ2-7; D is possibly TRBD2 (5 bases). V lost 4 bases and J 0 bases, leaving 16 bases between the germline ends. Germline CDR1 SGHVS, CDR2 FNYEAQ. The CDR3 spans 16 residues. CDR3 bases: TGTGCCAGCAGCTCCCCGACTCGACTAAGCTCCTACGAGCAGTACGTC. Its protein product is CASSSPTRLSSYEQYV.

This clonotype showed up many times. The rearrangement links TRBV12-3 or TRBV12-4 to TRBJ2-5; no clear D. The CDR3 consists of 12 residues. V gave up 3 bases and J gave up 4 bases, with 6 bases separating them. CDR3 DNA: TGTGCCAGCAGTTTGGGTCCAGAGACCCAGTACTTC. Its protein product is CASSLGPETQYF.

The rearrangement links TRBV7-2 to TRBJ1-5, with D perhaps matching TRBD1 (5 bases). The germline V gene encodes CDR1 SGHTA and CDR2 FQGNSA. Trimming took off 2 bases at V and 5 bases at J, with 19 bases between the two ends. This CDR3 is built from 17 residues. Written as DNA, the CDR3 is TGTGCCAGCAGCTTATGGCAGGGTGAGAGGGTCTATCAGCCCCAGCATTTT. Translated, it gives CASSLWQGERVYQPQHF.

In this sample, this clonotype turned up a few times. The V gene is TRBV15, the J gene TRBJ2-7, with 7 positions matching TRBD1. The CDR3 has 15 residues. Germline V CDR1 and CDR2: LNHNV, YYDKDF (reference sequence). V lost 8 bases to trimming and J lost 4 bases; unmatched junction nucleotides: 14. As DNA, the CDR3 is TGTGCCACCTCTCAGCCGTCAGAGGGGGCTTACGAGCAGTACTTC. Its translation: CATSQPSEGAYEQYF.

This clonotype was recorded at least ten times. V and J are TRBV6-5 and TRBJ1-5, with a weak D call TRBD1 (6 bases). Trimming shortened V by 0 bases and J by 7 bases, and 13 bases separated the two germline ends. The CDR3 spans 15 residues. Germline CDR1 MNHEY, CDR2 SVGAGI. CDR3 sequence reads: CASSYSAGASQPQHF. The CDR3 DNA sequence: TGTGCCAGCAGTTACTCAGCAGGGGCAAGCCAGCCCCAGCATTTT.

This clonotype has a handful of counts. The rearrangement links TRBV5-6 to TRBJ1-5; possible D gene TRBD1, 5 bases. Per the germline V gene, CDR1 is SGHDT and CDR2 is YYEEEE. Trimming left V 4 bases short and J 11 bases short, with 19 bases between. This CDR3 comprises 14 residues. In DNA, the CDR3 is TGTGCCAGCAGCCTCTCCCGGATAGGAGGGGCCCAGCATTTT. As protein: CASSLSRIGGAQHF.

This clonotype was observed a handful of times. The chain employs TRBV11-2 and TRBJ2-3, with 9 positions matching TRBD1. V dropped 1 base and J dropped 7; count of bases not matched to a gene: 6. Per germline, CDR1 SGHAT and CDR2 FQNNGV. The CDR3 covers 15 residues. The CDR3 region has the DNA TGTGCCAGCAGCTTAGGGGACAGGGAATGGTATACGCAGTATTTT. It translates to CASSLGDREWYTQYF.

A few counts support this clonotype. This chain links TRBV4-2 with TRBJ1-5; D is unclear. V was clipped by 0 bases and J by 6 bases, with 12 bases between them. CDR1 and CDR2 from the germline V gene are LGHNA and YNFKEQ. The CDR3 sequence is 15 residues long. The CDR3 DNA reads TGTGCCAGCAGCCAAGATTGGGGAGGGAGTCAGCCCCAGCATTTT. Protein sequence: CASSQDWGGSQPQHF.

Only a few counts were recorded for this clonotype. The chain recombines TRBV7-9 with TRBJ2-2, with 14 bases that match TRBD2. The CDR3 is made up of 16 amino acids. Germline-derived CDR1 and CDR2 are SEHNR and FQNEAQ (reference sequence). J gave up 4 bases and V 5 bases, and 3 bases lay outside the gene matches. CDR3 bases: TGTGCCAGCAGCCTGGGACTAGCGGGGGTCACCGGGGAGCTGTTTTTT. This sequence encodes CASSLGLAGVTGELFF.

The V and J genes are TRBV28 and TRBJ2-2; D not resolved. V lost 4 bases, J lost 0 bases, and 6 bases lay in between. CDR1 and CDR2 (germline): MDHEN, SYDVKM. This CDR3 spans 14 amino acids. CDR3 amino acids: CASSSASNTGELFF. CDR3 nucleotide sequence: TGTGCCAGCAGTTCCGCCTCGAACACCGGGGAGCTGTTTTTT.

This clonotype was seen only a few times. The rearrangement links TRBV20-1 to TRBJ2-3; 7 bases fit TRBD2. CDR1 DFQATT and CDR2 SNEGSKA come from the germline V gene (reference sequence). The CDR3 contains 14 residues. V lost 0 bases and J lost 5; bases outside the gene matches: 5. The CDR3 DNA follows: TGCAGTGCTAGAGAGGGGCTAGCGGTAGATACGCAGTATTTT. Translation gives CSAREGLAVDTQYF.

This clonotype has just a few counts. The rearrangement uses TRBV29-1 and TRBJ1-2, with TRBD1 matching over 9 bases. This CDR3 comprises 13 residues. Germline V lookup: CDR1 SQVTM, CDR2 ANQGSEA. Trimming cost V 6 bases and J 5 bases; bases outside gene matches: 7. The CDR3 loop is CSVPGQGTYGYTF. The CDR3 nucleotides read TGCAGCGTCCCGGGACAGGGCACGTATGGCTACACCTTC.

This clonotype has at least ten counts. This chain links TRBV2 with TRBJ2-2, with D perhaps being TRBD1 or TRBD2 (5 bases each). Per the germline V gene, CDR1 is SNHLY and CDR2 is FYNNEI. V lost 8 bases to trimming and J lost 0 bases, with 13 bases between them. The CDR3 contains 15 residues. CDR3 region: CASRRDGSNTGELFF. In DNA, the CDR3 is TGTGCCAGCCGAAGGGACGGTTCGAACACCGGGGAGCTGTTTTTT.

This clonotype has more than one count but fewer than ten. A much larger clone lies a single base off, so this may be a read error. The chain recombines TRBV4-3 with TRBJ2-1; D not resolved. This CDR3 is built from 15 residues. Germline V lookup: CDR1 LGHNA, CDR2 YSLEER. Trimming removed 0 bases at V and 0 bases at J, with 6 bases between. CDR3 sequence reads: CASSQDQSSYNEQFF. The CDR3 DNA reads as TGCGCCAGCAGCCAAGACCAGAGCTCCTACAATGAGCAGTTCTTC.

This clonotype was recorded a few times. The chain carries TRBV7-6 and TRBJ2-1, with D perhaps TRBD2 (6 bases). CDR3 size: 14 residues. V was shortened by 7 bases and J by 4 bases, with 14 bases between the two germline ends. Germline values: CDR1 SGHVS, CDR2 FNYEAQ. In nucleotides, the CDR3 is TGTGCCAGCAATGGGGGGATCGGGTACAATGAGCAGTTCTTC. Protein: CASNGGIGYNEQFF.

This clonotype was picked up a small number of times. V gene TRBV6-1 combines with J gene TRBJ1-1; possible D gene TRBD1, 6 bases. Trimming took 5 bases from V and 8 from J, leaving 12 bases between them. Looked up from germline, CDR1 is MNHNS and CDR2 is SASEGT. This CDR3 comprises 12 residues. This chain's CDR3 is CASSSRTVEAFF. The CDR3 bases are TGTGCCAGCAGTTCAAGGACAGTCGAAGCTTTCTTT.

The rearrangement joins TRBV7-9 to TRBJ2-3, with a tentative D call TRBD2 (6 bases). CDR3 length: 15 residues. Trimming stripped 0 bases from V and 2 bases from J, with 9 bases between. Germline lookup yields CDR1 SEHNR and CDR2 FQNEAQ (reference sequence). CDR3 region: CASSLAGGVTDTQYF. CDR3 DNA sequence: TGTGCCAGCAGCTTAGCCGGCGGGGTCACAGATACGCAGTATTTT.

This clonotype was seen more than once but under ten times. The chain couples TRBV20-1 to TRBJ2-3; 7 bases are shared with TRBD2. Germline V gene sequence: CDR1 DFQATT, CDR2 SNEGSKA (reference sequence). The trim removed 2 bases at V and 7 bases at J, leaving 6 bases unmatched. This CDR3 has 13 residues. CDR3 coding DNA: TGCAGTGCTAGACAGAGCGGGGTTTATACGCAGTATTTT. Its protein is CSARQSGVYTQYF.

This rearrangement joins TRBV14 to TRBJ1-2; D is ambiguous. Germline loops: CDR1 SGHDN, CDR2 FVKESK. The CDR3 length is 14 residues. The ends were cut back, 4 bases at V and 4 bases at J, with 13 bases in the middle. In nucleotides, the CDR3 is TGTGCCAGCAGCCCAGCGGGGTCTCCCTATGGCTACACCTTC. It translates to CASSPAGSPYGYTF.

This clonotype came up a few times. The V gene is TRBV6-5, the J gene TRBJ2-5; no firm D call. CDR3 length: 11 amino acids. Germline-derived CDR1 and CDR2 are MNHEY and SVGAGI. The CDR3: CVIVRQETQYF. CDR3 bases: TGTGTCATAGTCCGCCAAGAGACCCAGTACTTC.

The rearrangement joins TRBV29-1 to TRBJ2-5; TRBD1 agrees at 9 bases. V lost 7 bases to trimming and J lost 5 bases; unmatched junction nucleotides: 5. The CDR3 has 12 amino acids. In germline, CDR1 is SQVTM, CDR2 ANQGSEA. CDR3 in DNA: TGCAGCGCAGGGACAGGGATCGAGACCCAGTACTTC. It translates to CSAGTGIETQYF.

The chain combines TRBV9 with TRBJ2-7; D is uncertain. CDR1 and CDR2 (germline): SGDLS, YYNGEE. The CDR3 length is 15 residues. V lost 2 bases and J 5 bases, leaving 17 bases between the germline ends. This CDR3 reads CASSVRPSTSDEQYF. The DNA of the CDR3 is TGTGCCAGCAGCGTTAGACCGAGTACAAGTGACGAGCAGTACTTC.

This chain links TRBV20-1 with TRBJ2-3, with TRBD2 identical over 9 bases. CDR1 is DFQATT and CDR2 is SNEGSKA in the germline V gene (reference sequence). V trimming: 1 base; J trimming: 3 bases; junction bases outside the gene matches: 14. The CDR3 is 18 amino acids. CDR3 protein: CSARVAHAGGRWTDTQYF. In nucleotides, the CDR3 is TGCAGTGCTAGAGTCGCGCATGCGGGGGGGCGATGGACAGATACGCAGTATTTT.

The rearrangement links TRBV5-1 to TRBJ1-2, with 11 bases lining up with TRBD1. Germline CDR1 and CDR2: SGHRS and YFSETQ. Losses at the gene ends were 1 base for V and 4 bases for J; bases not matched to a gene: 3. The CDR3 runs 15 residues. DNA for the CDR3: TGCGCCAGCAGCTTGACTGGGACAGGGGGCTATGGCTACACCTTC. Its translation is CASSLTGTGGYGYTF.

The chain employs TRBV28 and TRBJ1-5; D remains ambiguous. CDR3 length: 12 amino acids. CDR1 is MDHEN and CDR2 is SYDVKM in the germline V gene. Trimming pared 1 base from V and 5 bases from J, leaving 3 bases between. The CDR3: CASSLYDQPQHF. In nucleotides, the CDR3 is TGTGCCAGCAGTTTATATGATCAGCCCCAGCATTTT. The variable domain in full, with the rest retrieved from reference TRBV28 and TRBJ1-5, is DVKVTQSSRYLVKRTGEKVFLECVQDMDHENMFWYRQDPGLGLRLIYFSYDVKMKEKGDIPEGYSVSREKKERFSLILESASTNQTSMYLCASSLYDQPQHFGDGTRLSIL.

In this sample, this clonotype turned up a few times. The V call is TRBV29-1, the J call TRBJ2-7; 7 positions agree with TRBD1. The CDR3 consists of 13 residues. Trimming cost V 7 bases and J 4 bases; bases outside gene matches: 10. Germline V gene data show CDR1 as SQVTM and CDR2 as ANQGSEA. CDR3 amino acids: CSAGDRDRYEQYF. The CDR3 DNA reads as TGCAGCGCCGGCGACAGGGACCGGTACGAGCAGTACTTC.